One and the same sample provided the 9 T cell receptor beta chains below, sequenced in a study of T-cell memory formation after mild COVID-19. One entry per CDR3 protein, called by TCRdb with MiXCR from the 5' RACE reads. The sample lists under 650,000 distinct CDR3 sequences, over 15% occurring once. Input material: PBMCs or a T cell subset sorted from them (not recorded which). These receptors all come from an adult woman who had mild COVID-19 (a few samples of this study predate the infection). Cell type and time point are not known.

The chain employs TRBV7-6 and TRBJ1-6, with TRBD1 matching 8 bases. Germline values: CDR1 SGHVS, CDR2 FNYEAQ. This CDR3 has 16 amino acids. V lost 1 base, J lost 7 bases, and 6 bases stayed unmatched. Here the CDR3 reads CASSLGAQGANSPLHF. The CDR3 nucleotides read TGTGCCAGCAGCTTAGGGGCCCAGGGGGCAAATTCACCCCTCCACTTT. Based on the CDR3 plus reference TRBV7-6 and TRBJ1-6, the full variable domain is GAGVSQSPRYKVTKRGQDVALRCDPISGHVSLYWYRQALGQGPEFLTYFNYEAQQDKSGLPNDRFSAERPEGSISTLTIQRTEQRDSAMYRCASSLGAQGANSPLHFGNGTRLTVT.

The chain combines TRBV25-1 with TRBJ2-5; D is possibly TRBD2 (6 bases). The germline gives CDR1 MGHDK, CDR2 SYGVNS. The CDR3 has 15 residues. Trimming stripped 4 bases from V and 6 bases from J, with 18 bases between. The CDR3 spells CASSGDLANPKTQYF. The CDR3, as DNA: TGTGCCAGCAGTGGAGACCTAGCGAATCCCAAGACCCAGTACTTC.

The chain is built from TRBV12-3 or TRBV12-4 and TRBJ1-2; D call uncertain. The CDR3 is 15 residues long. V was clipped by 5 bases and J by 2 bases, with 15 bases between them. The CDR3 sequence: CASSGSGEKNYGYTF. CDR3 DNA sequence: TGTGCCAGCAGTGGCTCGGGAGAGAAGAACTATGGCTACACCTTC.

In this sample, this clonotype turned up a few times. V usage is TRBV7-3 and J usage is TRBJ2-1; D possibly corresponds to TRBD2 (6 bases). The germline gives CDR1 SGHTA, CDR2 FQGTGA. The CDR3 is 17 residues long. V was trimmed by 0 bases and J by 6 bases, leaving 18 bases between them. The CDR3 DNA is TGTGCCAGCAGCTTAACGGTGCGGGACTCATGGGGCAATGAGCAGTTCTTC. As protein: CASSLTVRDSWGNEQFF.

This clonotype was counted between two and nine times. The V call is TRBV19, the J call TRBJ2-1, with D perhaps TRBD2 (6 bases). The V end was cut by 7 bases, the J end by 0 bases, with 13 bases between. This CDR3 region has 15 residues. Germline CDR1 is LNHDA and CDR2 is SQIVND (reference sequence). Written as DNA, the CDR3 is TGTGCCAGTATCTCGCGGGGCAGCTCCTACAATGAGCAGTTCTTC. As protein: CASISRGSSYNEQFF.

This rearrangement joins TRBV29-1 to TRBJ2-1; D perhaps matches TRBD2 (5 bases). The CDR3 length is 11 residues. Germline CDR1 SQVTM, CDR2 ANQGSEA. The V and J ends lost 1 base and 15 bases respectively, with 13 bases between them. The DNA of the CDR3 is TGCAGCGTTGAAGGAGGGCTGCCCCGGTTCTTC. Residues: CSVEGGLPRFF.

The chain employs TRBV29-1 and TRBJ2-7; the D gene is possibly TRBD1 (6 bases). V lost 5 bases to trimming and J lost 5 bases, with 10 bases between them. The CDR3 covers 11 residues. Germline V gene sequence: CDR1 SQVTM, CDR2 ANQGSEA. The CDR3, as DNA: TGCAGCGTTCAGGGGAGCCACGAGCAGTACTTC. The encoded protein is CSVQGSHEQYF.

The chain joins TRBV7-6 to TRBJ2-7; no firm D call. This CDR3 comprises 14 residues. CDR1 is SGHVS and CDR2 is FNYEAQ in the germline V gene. Trimming pared 5 bases from V and 2 bases from J, leaving 13 bases between. The CDR3 sequence is CASSGRVGPYEQYF. The CDR3 DNA is TGTGCCAGCAGCGGCCGGGTCGGACCCTACGAGCAGTACTTC.

The chain has TRBV6-4 and TRBJ2-7; no reliable D call. This CDR3 contains 15 residues. Trimming stripped 4 bases from V and 0 bases from J, with 13 bases between. Germline CDR1 reads MRHNA; CDR2 reads SNTAGT. The CDR3 protein is CASSGFGSSSYEQYF. The DNA for the CDR3 is TGTGCCAGCAGTGGTTTCGGGTCAAGCTCCTACGAGCAGTACTTC.